The 22 T cell receptor beta chains in this list originate from one sample, sequenced in a study of CD8+CD57+ T cells in acquired aplastic anemia. CD8+CD57+ cell expansion had been shown by flow cytometry in patients chosen for sequencing. For CDR3 and TCR beta VDJ profiling, genomic DNA was the template used. MiXCR, run by TCRdb on the reads, gives a single entry per CDR3 protein. The table includes just over 150,000 distinct CDR3 sequences, roughly 48% detected once. Sequencing was done on a sample of sorted CD4+, CD8+, or CD8+CD57+ T cells (not recorded which) from PBMCs. These receptors were obtained from a human donor with aplastic anemia.

This clonotype was recorded a few times. The V call is TRBV27, the J call TRBJ1-1; tentatively, D is TRBD1 (5 bases). The CDR3 runs to 15 residues. Germline loops: CDR1 MNHEY, CDR2 SMNVEV (reference sequence). The ends were cut back, 1 base at V and 6 bases at J, with 15 bases in the middle. CDR3 in amino acids: CASSLLPPRGAEAFF. CDR3 DNA: TGTGCCAGCAGTTTATTGCCTCCCCGGGGGGCTGAAGCTTTCTTT.

This clonotype has ten or more counts. This rearrangement joins TRBV4-2 to TRBJ1-6, with unresolved D. V shed 1 base and J shed 7 bases, with 11 bases lying between them. CDR1 is LGHNA and CDR2 is YNFKEQ in the germline V gene. The CDR3 is 15 amino acids. The CDR3 DNA is TGTGCCAGCAGCCAAGTGGAGGGAAGGAATTCACCCCTCCACTTT. Translation: CASSQVEGRNSPLHF.

The V and J genes are TRBV7-8 and TRBJ2-7; D might be TRBD2 (5 bases). Trimming left V 1 base short and J 5 bases short, with 12 bases between. The germline gives CDR1 SGHVS, CDR2 FQNEAQ. The CDR3 covers 14 residues. The CDR3 sequence: CASSLGSGMDEQYF. In nucleotides, the CDR3 is TGTGCCAGCAGCTTAGGATCGGGGATGGACGAGCAGTACTTC.

V gene TRBV7-4 combines with J gene TRBJ2-7, with no clear D. The CDR3 length is 13 residues. Trimming took off 3 bases at V and 2 bases at J, with 8 bases between the two ends. The germline V gene has CDR1 SGHVT and CDR2 SQSDAQ. This chain's CDR3 is CASSLYGPYEQYF. The CDR3 DNA reads as TGTGCCAGCAGCTTGTACGGTCCCTACGAGCAGTACTTC.

The chain uses TRBV5-1 and TRBJ1-2; 11 positions match TRBD1. Germline V gives CDR1 SGHRS, CDR2 YFSETQ. Unmatched junction bases numbered 3, after V lost 4 bases and J lost 4 bases. This CDR3 is built from 14 residues. CDR3 nucleotides: TGCGCCAGCAGCGGGACAGGGGGTAGCTATGGCTACACCTTC. It encodes CASSGTGGSYGYTF.

The chain links TRBV20-1 to TRBJ1-1; D not resolved. There are 14 residues in the CDR3. Germline V gene sequence: CDR1 DFQATT, CDR2 SNEGSKA (reference sequence). Deletions cut 8 bases from V and 10 bases from J, with 26 bases between. CDR3 in DNA: TGCAGTATAGGAAAAGGACCGGGGAACAGTGTAGCTTTCTTT. Translation gives CSIGKGPGNSVAFF.

There are a few counts of this clonotype. The chain has TRBV2 and TRBJ1-2; D is unclear. The CDR3 sequence is 13 residues long. The V gene lost 4 bases and the J gene lost 0 bases, with 6 bases spanning the gap. The germline gives CDR1 SNHLY, CDR2 FYNNEI. CDR3 protein: CASSGTTNYGYTF. DNA for the CDR3: TGTGCCAGCAGTGGCACCACTAACTATGGCTACACCTTC.

This clonotype has a count of ten or more. The CDR3 is CASSPPSSGFYEQYF. In DNA, the CDR3 is TGTGCCAGCTCACCACCCAGTAGCGGATTCTACGAGCAGTACTTC. The gene calls are TRBV18 and TRBJ2-7, with a weak D call TRBD2 (6 bases). V was pared by 0 bases and J by 3 bases, with 12 bases between. The CDR3 extends over 15 amino acids. In germline, CDR1 is KGHSH, CDR2 LQKENI.

This clonotype was observed a handful of times. Being one base from a much bigger clone, this may be a read error. The chain joins TRBV20-1 to TRBJ1-2; 8 bases are a match to TRBD1. CDR1 DFQATT and CDR2 SNEGSKA come from the germline V gene (reference sequence). The CDR3 loop spans 16 amino acids. Trimming took 6 bases from V and 8 from J; bases not matched to a gene: 20. CDR3 in amino acids: CSARARDRGGLEGYTF. The CDR3 nucleotides read TGCAGTGCCCGAGCCCGAGACAGGGGCGGACTTGAGGGCTACACCTTC.

The chain recombines TRBV10-3 with TRBJ2-1, with TRBD2 identical over 8 bases. Trimming cost V 10 bases and J 6 bases; bases outside gene matches: 14. Looked up from germline, CDR1 is ENHRY and CDR2 is SYGVKD. The CDR3 runs to 15 residues. CDR3 protein: CATESIRGGGNEQFF. The DNA of the CDR3 is TGTGCCACGGAGTCCATACGGGGGGGGGGCAATGAGCAGTTCTTC.

This chain uses TRBV15 with TRBJ2-2; D call uncertain. CDR1 and CDR2 from the germline V gene are LNHNV and YYDKDF (reference sequence). Between the trimmed V and J ends, which lost 3 bases and 5 bases, there was a span of 13 bases. The CDR3 is 15 residues long. The CDR3 reads CATSSSPVWTGELFF. The CDR3 region has the DNA TGTGCCACCAGCAGCTCCCCCGTGTGGACCGGGGAGCTGTTTTTT.

This clonotype was picked up one time. One end of the junction does not line up with germline, which may come from a read error. The genes are TRBV29-1 and TRBJ2-7; 9 bases line up with TRBD2. Germline values: CDR1 SQVTM, CDR2 ANQGSEA. The CDR3 has 15 amino acids. The CDR3 is CSAEGTRAGGLEQYF. CDR3 nucleotides: TGCAGCGCTGAAGGGACGAGGGCGGGAGGGTTGGAGCAGTACTTC.

The chain uses TRBV2 and TRBJ2-5; D might be TRBD2 (6 bases). This CDR3 comprises 14 residues. Per the germline V gene, CDR1 is SNHLY and CDR2 is FYNNEI. Trimming left V 2 bases short and J 4 bases short, with 11 bases between. CDR3 amino acids: CASSEQGLRETQYF. DNA of the CDR3: TGTGCCAGCAGTGAACAGGGACTTAGAGAGACCCAGTACTTC.

At least ten counts were recorded for this clonotype. At one end the junction does not follow the germline gene, possibly because of a read error. This rearrangement joins TRBV7-7 to TRBJ2-2, with D perhaps matching TRBD1 or TRBD2 (6 bases each). This CDR3 contains 15 residues. CDR1 and CDR2 (germline): SSHAT, FNYEAQ (reference sequence). This CDR3 is CASSLAGGGTGELFF. CDR3 bases: TGTGCTAGCAGCTTAGCCGGGGGCGGGACCGGGGAGCTGTTTTTT.

This clonotype has a count of ten or more. The chain combines TRBV24-1 with TRBJ1-1; D remains ambiguous. Germline lookup yields CDR1 KGHDR and CDR2 SFDVKD. V shed 4 bases and J shed 10 bases, with 15 bases lying between them. The CDR3 consists of 13 residues. Here the CDR3 DNA reads TGTGCCACCAGTGACGGAGACCCTTCGGGAGCTTTCTTT. Translated, it gives CATSDGDPSGAFF.

About this clonotype itself: A read error may be the cause here, since a much bigger clone is one base away. The CDR3 does not close with the conserved phenylalanine or tryptophan, likely indicating a read error. The CDR3 is CASSPSGGSPDGYTL. The CDR3, as DNA: TGTGCCAGCAGCCCTAGCGGGGGGAGCCCGGATGGCTACACCCTC. This chain uses TRBV11-2 with TRBJ1-2, with D possibly being TRBD1 (5 bases). CDR3 size: 15 residues. Trimming pared 5 bases from V and 6 bases from J, leaving 19 bases between. Germline assignment: CDR1 SGHAT and CDR2 FQNNGV.

This clonotype was counted many times. At one boundary the junction diverges from the germline segment, which might be a read error. The V gene is TRBV15, the J gene TRBJ1-4; TRBD1 might be the D (5 bases). This CDR3 is 12 amino acids long. Germline V gene sequence: CDR1 LNHNV, CDR2 YYDKDF (reference sequence). CDR3 sequence: CATSGTIEKLFF. In nucleotides, the CDR3 is TGTGCCACCAGCGGGACTATTGAAAAACTGTTTTTT.

The CDR3 region has the DNA TGCAGTGCCCTGACAGGGGAGAACACTGAAGCTTTCTTT. Encoded protein: CSALTGENTEAFF. This chain uses TRBV20-1 with TRBJ1-1; 8 nucleotides match TRBD1. The CDR3 totals 13 residues. Germline trimming cut 6 bases from V and 1 base from J; bases unmatched to any gene: 4. The germline CDR1 and CDR2 sequences are DFQATT and SNEGSKA (reference sequence).

The rearrangement uses TRBV2 and TRBJ1-6; D is unresolved. Trimming shortened V by 7 bases and J by 8 bases, and 12 bases separated the two germline ends. Germline CDR1 and CDR2: SNHLY and FYNNEI. CDR3 length equals 13 residues. In nucleotides, the CDR3 is TGTGCCAGCAAGGAGGGAATGGATTCACCCCTCCACTTT. Translation: CASKEGMDSPLHF. The entire variable domain, with the rest obtained from reference TRBV2 and TRBJ1-6, is as follows: EPEVTQTPSHQVTQMGQEVILRCVPISNHLYFYWYRQILGQKVEFLVSFYNNEISEKSEIFDDQFSVERPDGSNFTLKIRSTKLEDSAMYFCASKEGMDSPLHFGNGTRLTVT.

The V call is TRBV7-3, the J call TRBJ2-7; D tentatively fits TRBD1 or TRBD2 (5 bases each). The V and J ends lost 3 bases and 3 bases respectively, with 15 bases between them. CDR3 length: 15 residues. Germline assignment: CDR1 SGHTA and CDR2 FQGTGA. The CDR3 DNA reads TGTGCCAGCAGCTTCTCCGCAGAGGGGTACTACGAGCAGTACTTC. Residues: CASSFSAEGYYEQYF.

V and J are TRBV10-1 and TRBJ1-6, with TRBD1 as a possible D gene (5 bases). CDR3 length: 15 amino acids. Germline CDR1 reads WNHNN; CDR2 reads SYGVQD (reference sequence). Trimming cost V 2 bases and J 8 bases, with 13 bases left between them. The CDR3 is CASSEEGRKDSPLHF. The CDR3 bases are TGCGCCAGCAGTGAGGAGGGGCGGAAGGATTCACCCCTCCACTTT.

This clonotype was seen many times. The V gene is TRBV5-1, the J gene TRBJ2-3; weak D call: TRBD1 (6 bases). V was cut by 3 bases and J by 3 bases, with 14 bases left in between. This CDR3 spans 15 amino acids. Germline assignment: CDR1 SGHRS and CDR2 YFSETQ. Written as DNA, the CDR3 is TGCGCCAGCAGCTACGGGCAGGGGAGTACAGATACGCAGTATTTT. This gives the protein CASSYGQGSTDTQYF.